This T cell receptor beta chain was sequenced in a study of memory CD4+ T cells and cytomegalovirus serostatus. Repertoires were generated with immunoSEQ multiplex PCR, while TCRdb's copy carries only in-frame clones and drops some. In the table there are 40,000 or so clones, around three quarters of which are singletons. This clone was picked up a small number of times. Its antigen is not identified. Study-level points and caveats: Each of fewer than 80 CMV-associated TCRbeta sequences occurred in one to five individuals.

Single viable CD3+CD4+CD8-CD45RO+ cells were sorted as the memory CD4+ T cells. The CDR3 is 15 amino acids. Per germline, CDR1 MNHEY and CDR2 SVGAGI. With V trimmed by 4 bases and J by 4 bases, 7 bases remained unmatched. The TCR was taken from an adult in good health and CMV-seronegative. The sample was memory CD4+ T cells from blood. This chain uses TRBV6-5 with TRBJ1-2; TRBD1 agrees at 9 bases. In nucleotides, the CDR3 is TGTGCCAGCAGTTCGCCGGGACAGGGTATCTATGGCTACACCTTC. Amino acid sequence: CASSSPGQGIYGYTF.